This TCR beta chain was identified in a study of cytomegalovirus exposure and HLA in healthy donors. Comments on this clone: What it binds is unknown.

Study-wide findings and caveats: Testing in vitro showed three CMV-associated chains specific for CMV antigens. Subsequent analysis found a tendency for first-cohort TCR clusters to co-occur within the 120 or so validation repertoires. It was approximately 160 TCR beta chains that were listed as cytomegalovirus-associated.

The method was immunoSEQ multiplex PCR; TCRdb's version includes in-frame clones alone and lacks a portion of them. The sample consists of 140,000 to 150,000 clones, roughly 93% of them appearing once. V lost 0 bases and J 1 base, leaving 13 bases between the germline ends. The CDR3 is made up of 17 amino acids. Looked up from germline, CDR1 is SNHLY and CDR2 is FYNNEI. This TCR derives from a man in his late teens or twenties in good health and CMV-seropositive. Sequencing was done on a sample of PBMCs. V is TRBV2 and J is TRBJ2-4; possibly TRBD1 for D (5 bases). As DNA, the CDR3 is TGTGCCAGCAGTGAAGCGCTAGGGGCCCGGGCCAAAAACATTCAGTACTTC. Amino acids: CASSEALGARAKNIQYF.